One T cell receptor beta chain is described in this entry. Germline-derived CDR1 and CDR2 are SGDLS and YYNGEE. The length of the CDR3 is 13 residues. The V end lost 1 base, the J end lost 6 bases, and 11 bases lay between the germline ends. Seattle participants joined during active infection and were tracked over time. The record originates from a study of blood T cell repertoires in COVID-19. Study details: Acute-phase and convalescent COVID-19 samples originated in the United States, Italy and Spain.

Original processing notes: By means of reference gene primer amplification, nucleated cell counts were estimated. Profiling relied on immunoSEQ multiplex PCR, and the TCRdb table lists in-frame clones only, not all of them. The D gene and trimming were derived from the DNA, and the V and J assignments and clone size from that table. This sample has fewer than 400,000 clones, with around nine tenths found just once. This rearrangement joins TRBV9 to TRBJ2-7, with D perhaps TRBD1 (6 bases). The sequencing input was peripheral blood. The clonotype comes from a woman younger than 45 with COVID-19, enrolled during active disease. This CDR3 is CASSVTGLGEQYF. The DNA for the CDR3 is TGTGCCAGCAGCGTAACAGGGTTGGGCGAGCAGTACTTC.